A single sample gave rise to the 32 T cell receptor beta chains below, sequenced in a study of cytomegalovirus exposure and HLA in healthy donors. PCR was performed using 60 Vbeta and 13 Jbeta primers. The data were produced by immunoSEQ multiplex PCR, yet TCRdb's version contains in-frame clones alone and is incomplete. This table has about 250,000 clones, roughly two thirds appearing once. Sequenced input: PBMCs. The receptors shown here come from a female donor in good health and CMV-seronegative.

This clone was picked up a small number of times. The rearrangement uses TRBV30 and TRBJ2-5; 9 nucleotides agree with TRBD1. The J call is doubtful: the DNA matches TRBJ2-7 better. The CDR3 loop spans 15 amino acids. CDR1 is GTSNPN and CDR2 is SVGIG in the germline V gene (reference sequence). CDR3 protein: CAWSVLGQGIYEQYF. In DNA form, the CDR3 reads TGTGCCTGGAGTGTACTGGGACAGGGTATCTACGAGCAGTACTTC.

The chain employs TRBV5-1 and TRBJ1-1, with D possibly matching TRBD1 (6 bases). Trimming removed 1 base at V and 7 bases at J, with 17 bases between. This CDR3 has 15 amino acids. Germline V gene lookup returns CDR1 SGHRS and CDR2 YFSETQ. CDR3 region: CASSLLSGVGSEAFF. The DNA for the CDR3 is TGCGCCAGCAGCTTGCTCTCAGGGGTAGGGAGTGAAGCTTTCTTT. Full variable domain (outside the CDR3, taken from reference TRBV5-1 and TRBJ1-1): KAGVTQTPRYLIKTRGQQVTLSCSPISGHRSVSWYQQTPGQGLQFLFEYFSETQRNKGNFPGRFSGRQFSNSRSEMNVSTLELGDSALYLCASSLLSGVGSEAFFGQGTRLTVV.

The V gene is TRBV29-1, the J gene TRBJ2-3, with TRBD1 matching over 7 bases. CDR1 SQVTM and CDR2 ANQGSEA come from the germline V gene. V lost 3 bases, J lost 6 bases, and 6 bases stayed unmatched. The CDR3 is made up of 13 amino acids. CDR3 bases: TGCAGCGTTGAGACAGGGATAAGGGATACGCAGTATTTT. The encoded protein is CSVETGIRDTQYF.

Notes on this clone: One end of the junction is discordant with germline, which a read error may explain. This chain connects TRBV7-9 to TRBJ2-7; D is unresolved. There are 14 residues in the CDR3. Looked up from germline, CDR1 is SEHNR and CDR2 is FQNEAQ (reference sequence). The CDR3 DNA sequence: TGTTCCAGCAGCACGGGTCCTAACACCTACGAGCAGTACTTC. It translates to CSSSTGPNTYEQYF. Looking up the rest from reference TRBV7-9 and TRBJ2-7 gives the full variable domain: DTGVSQNPRHKITKRGQNVTFRCDPISEHNRLYWYRQTLGQGPEFLTYFQNEAQLEKSRLLSDRFSAERPKGSFSTLEIQRTEQGDSAMYLCSSSTGPNTYEQYFGPGTRLTVT.

The chain employs TRBV7-9 and TRBJ2-5; 8 bases are a match to TRBD2. The germline V gene has CDR1 SEHNR and CDR2 FQNEAQ (reference sequence). This CDR3 region has 15 residues. The V segment lost 5 bases and the J segment 5 bases; nucleotides outside the gene matches: 10. CDR3 sequence: CASSRAAGGAETQYF. The CDR3 nucleotides read TGTGCCAGCAGCCGGGCGGCGGGGGGCGCGGAGACCCAGTACTTC.

The chain couples TRBV7-9 to TRBJ1-4; maybe TRBD1 (6 bases). The germline gives CDR1 SEHNR, CDR2 FQNEAQ (reference sequence). The ends were cut back, 1 base at V and 2 bases at J, with 11 bases in the middle. The CDR3 has 16 amino acids. DNA of the CDR3: TGTGCCAGCAGCTTAGGGGGCCAGGGGACTAATGAAAAACTGTTTTTT. Amino acid sequence: CASSLGGQGTNEKLFF.

The CDR3 here is CASSLVLAGTQETQYF. CDR3 nucleotides: TGTGCCAGCAGCCTAGTACTAGCGGGGACCCAAGAGACCCAGTACTTC. This chain links TRBV11-1 with TRBJ2-5, with 10 bases fitting TRBD2. The CDR3 is 16 amino acids. V was pared by 5 bases and J by 1 base, with 7 bases of the junction left unmatched. Germline CDR1 SGHAT, CDR2 FQDESV (reference sequence).

V and J are TRBV2 and TRBJ2-3; TRBD1 aligns across 8 bases. J was trimmed by 2 bases and V by 8 bases; bases with no gene match: 9. Looked up from germline, CDR1 is SNHLY and CDR2 is FYNNEI. The CDR3 is 15 amino acids. CDR3 bases: TGTGCCAGCGGAGAGGGCAGGGGGCTCACAGATACGCAGTATTTT. As protein: CASGEGRGLTDTQYF.

The chain is built from TRBV29-1 and TRBJ2-1; D gene unclear. CDR3 length: 11 amino acids. The V end was cut by 2 bases, the J end by 15 bases, with 14 bases between. Germline-derived CDR1 and CDR2 are SQVTM and ANQGSEA. CDR3 sequence reads: CSVEFAAVPFF. In DNA form, the CDR3 reads TGCAGCGTTGAATTCGCGGCGGTCCCGTTCTTC.

This clone was recorded only once. The chain joins TRBV15 to TRBJ1-3; TRBD1 is a possible D gene (5 bases). This CDR3 spans 15 amino acids. With 1 base removed from V and 0 bases from J, the gap between germline ends came to 7 bases. CDR1 is LNHNV, CDR2 YYDKDF, per germline (reference sequence). As DNA, the CDR3 is TGTGCCACCAGCAGAGGGGGGGACTCTGGAAACACCATATATTTT. It codes for CATSRGGDSGNTIYF.

V and J are TRBV2 and TRBJ1-1; weak D call: TRBD1 (6 bases). CDR3 length: 15 residues. Trimming shortened V by 6 bases and J by 0 bases, and 14 bases separated the two germline ends. Germline loops: CDR1 SNHLY, CDR2 FYNNEI. DNA of the CDR3: TGTGCCAGCAGGTTAAGGGGGGGACTGAACACTGAAGCTTTCTTT. It yields the protein CASRLRGGLNTEAFF. The whole variable domain, filled in from reference TRBV2 and TRBJ1-1, reads EPEVTQTPSHQVTQMGQEVILRCVPISNHLYFYWYRQILGQKVEFLVSFYNNEISEKSEIFDDQFSVERPDGSNFTLKIRSTKLEDSAMYFCASRLRGGLNTEAFFGQGTRLTVV.

The chain carries TRBV14 and TRBJ1-1, with a tentative D call TRBD1 (6 bases). V was cut by 4 bases and J by 2 bases, with 14 bases left in between. The V gene's germline CDR1 is SGHDN and CDR2 FVKESK. The CDR3 is 15 residues long. The DNA of the CDR3 is TGTGCCAGCAGCCGCGGGGGGGCCTTAAACACTGAAGCTTTCTTT. This sequence encodes CASSRGGALNTEAFF.

The count of this clone is one. The rearrangement joins TRBV19 to TRBJ2-1; 7 nucleotides agree with TRBD1. CDR1 and CDR2 from the germline V gene are LNHDA and SQIVND (reference sequence). The V segment lost 4 bases and the J segment 9 bases; nucleotides outside the gene matches: 24. The CDR3 spans 19 residues. In DNA, the CDR3 is TGTGCCAGTAGTACCGTTGGTACAGGGGTCGGGACCCTCTGGCTTGAGCAGTTCTTC. Amino acid sequence: CASSTVGTGVGTLWLEQFF.

This clone was detected only once. CDR3 sequence (DNA): TGTGCCAGCAGTTATACAGGGGGCTCTGGAAACACCATATATTTT. It encodes CASSYTGGSGNTIYF. The V call is TRBV27, the J call TRBJ1-3; 8 bases are a match to TRBD1. Germline-derived CDR1 and CDR2 are MNHEY and SMNVEV (reference sequence). J was trimmed by 0 bases and V by 4 bases; bases with no gene match: 2. The CDR3 loop spans 15 amino acids.

About this clone: One end of the junction varies from germline; a read error may be responsible. The chain couples TRBV7-9 to TRBJ1-1; 8 bases line up with TRBD1. The CDR3 length is 19 residues. The germline V gene encodes CDR1 SEHNR and CDR2 FQNEAQ (reference sequence). DNA of the CDR3: TGTTCCAGCAGCTTATTGGATTGGCAGGGGGCTTCCATGAACACTGAAGCTTTCTTT. Translated, it gives CSSSLLDWQGASMNTEAFF.

This clone was counted only a few times. The chain is built from TRBV7-9 and TRBJ2-7; 10 bases are shared with TRBD1. Germline V gene lookup returns CDR1 SEHNR and CDR2 FQNEAQ (reference sequence). The J segment lost 6 bases and the V segment lost 5 bases, leaving 13 bases of the junction unmatched. There are 16 residues in the CDR3. This CDR3 reads CASSPARRDRGLEQYF. The CDR3 DNA follows: TGTGCCAGCAGCCCGGCCCGCCGGGACAGGGGTCTCGAGCAGTACTTC.

The chain uses TRBV9 and TRBJ2-1, with 12 bases fitting TRBD2. This CDR3 has 15 residues. V gave up 6 bases and J gave up 10 bases; unmatched junction bases: 11. Germline V gene lookup returns CDR1 SGDLS and CDR2 YYNGEE. The CDR3 bases are TGTGCCAGCACCCTAGGGGCTAGCGGGAGGGGAGAGCAGTTCTTC. Its translation is CASTLGASGRGEQFF.

This sequence joins TRBV19 and TRBJ2-1; TRBD2 agrees at 9 bases. V shed 8 bases, J shed 0 bases, and the junction held 8 bases outside the gene matches. There are 16 residues in the CDR3. Per germline, CDR1 LNHDA and CDR2 SQIVND (reference sequence). The CDR3 DNA follows: TGTGCCAGTCTGGCGGGGGGGGCAAGCTCCTACAATGAGCAGTTCTTC. It codes for CASLAGGASSYNEQFF. Complete variable domain (other parts from reference TRBV19 and TRBJ2-1): DGGITQSPKYLFRKEGQNVTLSCEQNLNHDAMYWYRQDPGQGLRLIYYSQIVNDFQKGDIAEGYSVSREKKESFPLTVTSAQKNPTAFYLCASLAGGASSYNEQFFGPGTRLTVL.

This clone was counted between two and nine times. This chain connects TRBV5-1 to TRBJ2-3, with D perhaps TRBD2 (5 bases). The CDR3 totals 14 residues. The germline V gene has CDR1 SGHRS and CDR2 YFSETQ. V lost 0 bases to trimming and J lost 6 bases, with 11 bases between them. CDR3 nucleotides: TGCGCCAGCAGCTTGGGTGCGGGTCCCGATACGCAGTATTTT. It translates to CASSLGAGPDTQYF.

V is TRBV7-9 and J is TRBJ2-7, with TRBD1 as a possible D gene (7 bases). The CDR3 sequence is 14 residues long. Germline V gene data show CDR1 as SEHNR and CDR2 as FQNEAQ (reference sequence). V was trimmed by 4 bases and J by 7 bases, leaving 17 bases between them. Written as DNA, the CDR3 is TGTGCCAGCAGCTCAGGGACAGCGGGTCGGGAGCAGTACTTC. This translates into CASSSGTAGREQYF. Complete variable domain (other parts from reference TRBV7-9 and TRBJ2-7): DTGVSQNPRHKITKRGQNVTFRCDPISEHNRLYWYRQTLGQGPEFLTYFQNEAQLEKSRLLSDRFSAERPKGSFSTLEIQRTEQGDSAMYLCASSSGTAGREQYFGPGTRLTVT.

This chain joins TRBV7-9 and TRBJ2-1; a weak D match, TRBD1 (5 bases). The CDR3 sequence is 15 residues long. V was cut by 3 bases and J by 9 bases, with 18 bases left in between. The germline gives CDR1 SEHNR, CDR2 FQNEAQ (reference sequence). In DNA form, the CDR3 reads TGTGCCAGCAGCTTTAGGGGCGACTTTCTCGTTGAGCAGTTCTTC. Its protein product is CASSFRGDFLVEQFF.

The rearrangement joins TRBV27 to TRBJ1-1; D unclear. Germline-derived CDR1 and CDR2 are MNHEY and SMNVEV (reference sequence). This CDR3 has 13 amino acids. The V end lost 4 bases, the J end lost 1 base, and 7 bases lay between the germline ends. The CDR3 coding sequence is TGTGCCAGCAGTTGGGCAGCGAACACTGAAGCTTTCTTT. Translation: CASSWAANTEAFF.

J is TRBJ1-2 and V is TRBV27, with 7 nucleotides matching TRBD1. Germline V CDR1 and CDR2: MNHEY, SMNVEV (reference sequence). The CDR3 is 14 amino acids. After removal of 7 bases from V and 1 base from J, the junction contained 6 bases not matched to a gene. The CDR3 loop reads CASKATGVNYGYTF. CDR3 bases: TGTGCCAGCAAAGCTACAGGGGTTAACTATGGCTACACCTTC.

The chain combines TRBV19 with TRBJ2-7; TRBD1 is a possible D gene (7 bases). CDR1 and CDR2 (germline): LNHDA, SQIVND (reference sequence). The CDR3 covers 13 residues. The V end lost 7 bases, the J end lost 2 bases, and 12 bases lay between the germline ends. CDR3 in DNA: TGTGCCAGTACCCCAGGGGGGACCTACGAGCAGTACTTC. It translates to CASTPGGTYEQYF. The full variable domain, its missing parts supplied by reference TRBV19 and TRBJ2-7, is DGGITQSPKYLFRKEGQNVTLSCEQNLNHDAMYWYRQDPGQGLRLIYYSQIVNDFQKGDIAEGYSVSREKKESFPLTVTSAQKNPTAFYLCASTPGGTYEQYFGPGTRLTVT.

The V and J genes are TRBV6-5 and TRBJ1-6; TRBD1 matches 8 bases. The CDR3 runs 15 residues. The germline CDR1 and CDR2 sequences are MNHEY and SVGAGI. The junction had 10 bases not matched to a gene; V was cut back by 5 bases and J by 10 bases. The CDR3 coding sequence is TGTGCCAGCAGTCTCGGACAGGGCTATCGGTCACCCCTCCACTTT. Its translation: CASSLGQGYRSPLHF.

This clone was recorded a few times. A read error may account for a junction end that differs from germline. This chain joins TRBV6-6 and TRBJ1-5; 7 bases agree with TRBD1. This CDR3 has 15 residues. Germline-derived CDR1 and CDR2 are MNHNY and SVGAGI (reference sequence). This CDR3 reads CASSNSGTVNQPQHF. Written as DNA, the CDR3 is TGTGCCAGCAGTAACTCCGGGACAGTCAATCAGCCCCAGCATTTT.

The gene calls are TRBV6-5 and TRBJ2-1; 8 positions agree with TRBD2. The CDR3 consists of 15 residues. Germline loops: CDR1 MNHEY, CDR2 SVGAGI. The junction had 5 bases not matched to a gene; V was cut back by 0 bases and J by 7 bases. The CDR3 DNA reads TGTGCCAGCAGTTACTCCGGGGGGGCGATTAATGAGCAGTTCTTC. This translates into CASSYSGGAINEQFF.

CDR3 residues: CATGGGETQYF. CDR3 nucleotides: TGTGCCACGGGAGGGGGGGAGACCCAGTACTTC. J is TRBJ2-5 and V is TRBV25-1; 8 bases fit TRBD2. V lost 10 bases to trimming and J lost 5 bases; unmatched junction nucleotides: 3. Germline V gene data show CDR1 as MGHDK and CDR2 as SYGVNS. This CDR3 contains 11 residues.

The CDR3 DNA follows: TGTGCCAGCAGCTTAGGACTAGGTTACAATGAGCAGTTCTTC. Protein sequence: CASSLGLGYNEQFF. The J gene is TRBJ2-1, the V gene TRBV7-7, with D perhaps matching TRBD2 (6 bases). Looked up from germline, CDR1 is SSHAT and CDR2 is FNYEAQ (reference sequence). Trimming took off 1 base at V and 4 bases at J, with 8 bases between the two ends. CDR3 length: 14 amino acids.

This rearrangement joins TRBV9 to TRBJ1-2; possible D gene TRBD1, 6 bases. Germline loops: CDR1 SGDLS, CDR2 YYNGEE. Trimming took off 4 bases at V and 6 bases at J, with 13 bases between the two ends. This CDR3 has 13 amino acids. CDR3 residues: CASSQWTVDGYTF. The CDR3 DNA reads TGTGCCAGCAGCCAATGGACAGTCGATGGCTACACCTTC. The full variable domain, completed using reference TRBV9 and TRBJ1-2, is DSGVTQTPKHLITATGQRVTLRCSPRSGDLSVYWYQQSLDQGLQFLIQYYNGEERAKGNILERFSAQQFPDLHSELNLSSLELGDSALYFCASSQWTVDGYTFGSGTRLTVV.

This chain joins TRBV28 and TRBJ2-5; D ambiguous. Trimming removed 8 bases at V and 4 bases at J, with 20 bases between. The V gene's germline CDR1 is MDHEN and CDR2 SYDVKM. The length of the CDR3 is 15 residues. CDR3 protein: CASARPAGNLETQYF. For the CDR3, the DNA is TGTGCCAGCGCCAGGCCAGCTGGAAACCTAGAGACCCAGTACTTC.

The chain recombines TRBV19 with TRBJ2-1; 7 positions match TRBD2. This CDR3 is 15 amino acids long. Looked up from germline, CDR1 is LNHDA and CDR2 is SQIVND (reference sequence). Trimming cost V 7 bases and J 0 bases; bases outside gene matches: 6. CDR3 sequence reads: CASNKAGSSYNEQFF. CDR3 sequence (DNA): TGTGCCAGTAATAAAGCGGGGAGCTCCTACAATGAGCAGTTCTTC.